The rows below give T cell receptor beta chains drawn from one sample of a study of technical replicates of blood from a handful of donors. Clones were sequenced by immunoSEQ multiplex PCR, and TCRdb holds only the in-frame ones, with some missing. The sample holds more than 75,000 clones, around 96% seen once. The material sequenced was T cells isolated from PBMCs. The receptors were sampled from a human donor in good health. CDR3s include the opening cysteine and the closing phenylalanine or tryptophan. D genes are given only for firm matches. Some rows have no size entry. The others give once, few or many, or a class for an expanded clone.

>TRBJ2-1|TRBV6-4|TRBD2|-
CASSEEAGGINEQFF
TGTGCCAGCAGTGAGGAAGCGGGAGGTATCAATGAGCAGTTCTTC
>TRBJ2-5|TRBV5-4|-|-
CASSAPGETQYF
TGTGCCAGCAGCGCGCCGGGGGAGACCCAGTACTTC
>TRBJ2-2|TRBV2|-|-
CASTGNSPNTGELFF
TGTGCCAGCACTGGCAATAGCCCGAACACCGGGGAGCTGTTTTTT
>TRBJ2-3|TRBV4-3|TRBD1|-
CASSQWDRSTDTQYF
TGCGCCAGCAGCCAGTGGGACAGGAGCACAGATACGCAGTATTTT
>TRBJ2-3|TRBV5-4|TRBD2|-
CASSLEGAGLDTQYF
TGTGCCAGCAGCTTGGAGGGAGCGGGATTAGATACGCAGTATTTT
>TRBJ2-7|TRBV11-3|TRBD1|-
CASSSPGQSSYEQYF
TGTGCCAGCAGCTCGCCGGGACAGAGCTCCTACGAGCAGTACTTC
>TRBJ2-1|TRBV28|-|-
CASSLWTLNEQFF
TGTGCCAGCAGTTTATGGACATTAAATGAGCAGTTCTTC
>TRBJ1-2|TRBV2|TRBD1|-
CASSGQGTNYGYTF
TGTGCCAGCAGCGGACAGGGCACTAACTATGGCTACACCTTC
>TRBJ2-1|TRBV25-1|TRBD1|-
CASDRGLGNEQFF
TGTGCCAGCGACAGGGGGCTGGGGAATGAGCAGTTCTTC
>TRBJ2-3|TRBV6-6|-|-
CASSYSGVGTDTQYF
TGTGCCAGCAGTTACTCAGGGGTTGGCACAGATACGCAGTATTTT
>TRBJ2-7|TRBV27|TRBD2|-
CASSSYSGTFYEQYF
TGTGCCAGCAGTTCCTATAGCGGGACCTTCTACGAGCAGTACTTC
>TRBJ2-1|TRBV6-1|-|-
CASSEILLASSYNEQFF
TGTGCCAGCAGTGAGATTTTACTAGCCAGCTCCTACAATGAGCAGTTCTTC
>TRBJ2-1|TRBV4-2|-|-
CASSPPSGVPNEQFF
TGTGCCAGCAGCCCCCCCTCGGGTGTCCCCAATGAGCAGTTCTTC
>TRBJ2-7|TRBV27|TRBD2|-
CASSPGGSEQYF
TGTGCCAGCAGTCCCGGGGGGTCAGAGCAGTACTTC
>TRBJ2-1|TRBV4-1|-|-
CASSQDGLARNEQFF
TGCGCCAGCAGCCAAGATGGTCTAGCTCGCAATGAGCAGTTCTTC
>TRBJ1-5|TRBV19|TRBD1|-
CASSIARDRGYSNQPQHF
TGTGCCAGTAGTATAGCGAGGGACAGGGGGTATAGCAATCAGCCCCAGCATTTT
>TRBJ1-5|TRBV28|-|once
CASTGRGRNQPQHF
TGTGCCAGCACAGGGAGGGGGAGGAATCAGCCCCAGCATTTT
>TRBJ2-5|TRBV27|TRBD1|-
CASSLQGVLETQYF
TGTGCCAGCAGTTTACAGGGGGTGTTAGAGACCCAGTACTTC
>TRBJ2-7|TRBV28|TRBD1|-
CASSYPTGGTHLYEQYF
TGTGCCAGCAGTTACCCGACAGGGGGCACCCATCTCTACGAGCAGTACTTC
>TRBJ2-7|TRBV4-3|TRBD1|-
CASSQERFRGLYEQYF
TGCGCCAGCAGCCAAGAAAGGTTCAGGGGGCTATACGAGCAGTACTTC
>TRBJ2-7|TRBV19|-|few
CASSMGSSAEQYF
TGTGCCAGTAGTATGGGATCTAGCGCCGAGCAGTACTTC
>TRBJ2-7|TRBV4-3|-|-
CASSQDSRREQYF
TGCGCCAGCAGCCAAGATAGCCGGAGGGAGCAGTACTTC
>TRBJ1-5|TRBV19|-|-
CASSMWGDQPQHF
TGTGCCAGTAGTATGTGGGGAGATCAGCCCCAGCATTTT
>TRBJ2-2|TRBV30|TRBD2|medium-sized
CARPGGEGDGGELFF
TGTGCCCGACCCGGAGGGGAGGGTGATGGCGGGGAGCTGTTTTTT
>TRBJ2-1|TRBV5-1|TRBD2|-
CASSLTSGSNEQFF
TGCGCCAGCAGCTTAACTAGCGGGTCCAATGAGCAGTTCTTC
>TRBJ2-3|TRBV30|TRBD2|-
CAWDFGGGADTQYF
TGTGCCTGGGATTTCGGGGGAGGGGCAGATACGCAGTATTTT
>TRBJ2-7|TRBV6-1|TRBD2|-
CASSEVGLAARYEQYF
TGTGCCAGCAGTGAAGTGGGACTAGCGGCAAGATACGAGCAGTACTTC
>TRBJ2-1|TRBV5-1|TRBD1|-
CASSLVTPGQSNEQFF
TGCGCCAGCAGCTTGGTTACGCCGGGACAGTCCAATGAGCAGTTCTTC
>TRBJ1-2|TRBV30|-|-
CAWKWPTGTYGYTF
TGTGCCTGGAAATGGCCCACAGGGACCTATGGCTACACCTTC
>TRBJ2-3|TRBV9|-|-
CASSEPLAPGVDTQYF
TGTGCCAGCAGCGAGCCTCTAGCGCCCGGGGTAGATACGCAGTATTTT
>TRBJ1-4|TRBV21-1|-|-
CASSQTGRTIEKLFF
TGTGCCAGCAGCCAAACGGGACGGACTATCGAAAAACTGTTTTTT
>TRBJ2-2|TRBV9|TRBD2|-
CASSVTSGGQNTGELFF
TGTGCCAGCAGCGTAACGAGCGGGGGTCAGAACACCGGGGAGCTGTTTTTT
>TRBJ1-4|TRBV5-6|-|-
CASSRESEKLFF
TGTGCCAGCAGCCGGGAAAGTGAAAAACTGTTTTTT
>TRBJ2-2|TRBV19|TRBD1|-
CASSPGQYTGELFF
TGTGCCAGTAGTCCGGGACAGTATACCGGGGAGCTGTTTTTT